The sequence of this TCR beta chain was determined in a study of blood T cells in healthy people across ages. Overall study findings and caveats: Whereas aged donors had fewer naive CD4+ cells, long-lived donors had more of them and higher diversity.

Many counts were recorded for this clonotype. Its antigen is not identified. The CDR3 contains 14 residues. Germline V gene sequence: CDR1 LGHNA, CDR2 YNFKEQ. The junction had 5 bases not matched to a gene; V was cut back by 7 bases and J by 3 bases. Primers used in a second PCR of roughly 6 to 11 cycles were a sample-barcoded 5' primer and a J-beta primer mix. Each cDNA molecule was tagged by a template-switch adaptor that had 12 random nucleotides. TCRdb itself ran the 5' RACE reads through MiXCR, one entry per CDR3 protein. The sample records approximately 1.5 million distinct CDR3 sequences, about 35% being singletons.

The chain joins TRBV4-2 to TRBJ2-1, with 8 nucleotides matching TRBD2. The sample consisted of blood. The receptor's source is a woman aged 25 to 39 in good health. In DNA, the CDR3 is TGTGCCAGCACCCGGGGGGGCCTCTACAATGAGCAGTTCTTC. It yields the protein CASTRGGLYNEQFF.